The sequence of this TCR beta chain was determined in a study of shared clonotypes between healthy human individuals. Study-wide background: Plates per donor: three CD4 naive, three CD4 memory, two CD8 naive, one CD8 memory.

A remark on this clone: Its specificity is unknown.

With V trimmed by 4 bases and J by 4 bases, 8 bases remained unmatched. The CDR3 contains 14 residues. The V gene's germline CDR1 is SGHRS and CDR2 YFSETQ. Notes on the study in general: Clonotype sharing across donors was expected to vary with sequencing depth. Several donors showed sharing of approximately 5% of naive CD4 clonotypes.

Clones were read by immunoSEQ multiplex PCR, and TCRdb kept only the in-frame ones, dropping some. Of about 800,000 clones listed, around 96% are singletons. Selected positively for CCR7 and CD45RO-negative, naive CD8 cells excluded terminally differentiated effector memory CD45RA+ cells. This sequence joins TRBV5-1 and TRBJ2-7, with 7 bases that match TRBD1. This TCR was recovered from a young man in good health. What was sequenced was naive CD8+ T cells sorted from blood. DNA of the CDR3: TGCGCCAGCAGCCCCGGGACAGCAGGGTACGAGCAGTACTTC. This encodes CASSPGTAGYEQYF.